The 32 T cell receptor beta chains in this list originate from one sample, sequenced in a study of post-analysis software for immune sequencing data. Study observations and caveats: TRBV segments more frequent in patients than in controls numbered five and included TRBV5-6, TRBV5-1 and TRBV20-1.

These receptors lack a known antigen. TCR beta cDNA libraries included unique molecular identifiers. TCRdb redid the calling of the PCR reads with MiXCR, one entry per CDR3 protein. Among about 540,000 distinct CDR3 sequences, about a third were seen once, and the ten largest hold under 7%. The sample consisted of blood. The origin of the receptors is a girl aged 2-17 years with multiple sclerosis.

This clonotype has just a few counts. CDR3 sequence (DNA): TGTGCCAGCAGCTTAGAGGGGGACTCACCCCTCCACTTT. Translating it yields CASSLEGDSPLHF. The V gene is TRBV7-2, the J gene TRBJ1-6, with a tentative D call TRBD1 (6 bases). V lost 1 base, J lost 10 bases, and 8 bases lay in between. CDR3 length: 13 residues. Germline assignment: CDR1 SGHTA and CDR2 FQGNSA. Drawing the rest from reference TRBV7-2 and TRBJ1-6, the complete variable domain is GAGVSQSPSNKVTEKGKDVELRCDPISGHTALYWYRQSLGQGLEFLIYFQGNSAPDKSGLPSDRFSAERTGGSVSTLTIQRTQQEDSAVYLCASSLEGDSPLHFGNGTRLTVT.

The genes are TRBV6-1 and TRBJ1-1; the D gene is possibly TRBD1 (5 bases). Trimming pared 2 bases from V and 1 base from J, leaving 11 bases between. Germline lookup yields CDR1 MNHNS and CDR2 SASEGT. The CDR3 totals 15 residues. The CDR3, as DNA: TGTGCCAGCAGTGAATTTTGGGGCAAGAACACTGAAGCTTTCTTT. It encodes CASSEFWGKNTEAFF.

The CDR3 here is CASSRGEDTQYF. CDR3 coding DNA: TGCGCCAGCAGCCGCGGGGAGGATACGCAGTATTTT. The chain has TRBV5-1 and TRBJ2-3; weak D call: TRBD2 (6 bases). V lost 4 bases, J lost 6 bases, and 9 bases lay in between. The CDR3 has 12 residues. In germline, CDR1 is SGHRS, CDR2 YFSETQ.

V and J are TRBV5-1 and TRBJ1-4, with D possibly matching TRBD1 (5 bases). The CDR3 covers 15 residues. Germline CDR1 is SGHRS and CDR2 is YFSETQ. The V end was cut by 0 bases, the J end by 4 bases, with 10 bases between. CDR3 nucleotides: TGCGCCAGCAGCTTGGAAGGGACGGATAATGAAAAACTGTTTTTT. Translation: CASSLEGTDNEKLFF.

Worth noting for this clonotype: A read error may produce the germline difference seen at one junction end. The chain recombines TRBV25-1 with TRBJ2-3; 9 bases agree with TRBD2. Germline V CDR1 and CDR2: MGHDK, SYGVNS. The length of the CDR3 is 15 residues. CDR3 nucleotides: TGTGCCAGCAGTGCTTCGCGGGGGGGAGCAGATACGCGGTATTTT. Amino acids: CASSASRGGADTRYF.

The chain uses TRBV24-1 and TRBJ1-2; D is perhaps TRBD1 (6 bases). This CDR3 contains 14 residues. Trimming pared 3 bases from V and 4 bases from J, leaving 11 bases between. The germline CDR1 and CDR2 sequences are KGHDR and SFDVKD. Here the CDR3 reads CATSDPGQSYGYTF. The CDR3 DNA reads TGTGCCACCAGTGATCCCGGACAGTCCTATGGCTACACCTTC.

This clonotype occurred a few times. This rearrangement joins TRBV20-1 to TRBJ2-3, with 9 bases identical to TRBD2. The length of the CDR3 is 15 residues. V shed 5 bases and J 1 base; nucleotides not matched to a gene: 7. Germline V gene lookup returns CDR1 DFQATT and CDR2 SNEGSKA (reference sequence). Here the CDR3 reads CSAPGRLAGTDTQYF. CDR3 nucleotide sequence: TGCAGTGCTCCTGGCAGACTAGCGGGCACAGATACGCAGTATTTT.

V is TRBV20-1 and J is TRBJ1-4; the D is unclear. V was clipped by 2 bases and J by 0 bases, with 10 bases between them. Germline V CDR1 and CDR2: DFQATT, SNEGSKA (reference sequence). CDR3 length: 15 amino acids. For the CDR3, the DNA is TGCAGTGCTAGATACAAGACTTCAACTAATGAAAAACTGTTTTTT. Translated, it gives CSARYKTSTNEKLFF.

The rearrangement links TRBV12-3 or TRBV12-4 to TRBJ2-5; D may be TRBD2 (7 bases). Trimming took off 3 bases at V and 3 bases at J, with 14 bases between the two ends. This CDR3 is built from 15 residues. The CDR3 region is CASSFWGGQEETQYF. CDR3 coding DNA: TGTGCCAGCAGTTTTTGGGGGGGCCAGGAAGAGACCCAGTACTTC.

This clonotype was counted a few times. V usage is TRBV10-3 and J usage is TRBJ2-7; TRBD1 matches 8 bases. From germline, CDR1 is ENHRY and CDR2 SYGVKD. The CDR3 sequence is 13 residues long. V shed 8 bases, J shed 2 bases, and the junction held 5 bases outside the gene matches. The CDR3 DNA is TGTGCCATCGGCAGACAGGGGACCTACGAGCAGTACTTC. Amino acid sequence: CAIGRQGTYEQYF.

This clonotype showed up just a few times. The chain's CDR3 is CASSSQGGEQYF. CDR3 in DNA: TGTGCCAGCAGCTCCCAGGGGGGCGAGCAGTACTTC. This sequence joins TRBV11-2 and TRBJ2-7, with TRBD1 as a possible D gene (7 bases). The ends were cut back, 4 bases at V and 6 bases at J, with 10 bases in the middle. The CDR3 spans 12 residues. Per the germline V gene, CDR1 is SGHAT and CDR2 is FQNNGV.

The chain links TRBV18 to TRBJ1-5; the match to TRBD1 covers 8 bases. Trimming took 6 bases from V and 3 from J; bases not matched to a gene: 7. This CDR3 region has 15 residues. CDR1 and CDR2 from the germline V gene are KGHSH and LQKENI. The CDR3 DNA reads as TGTGCCAGCTCTCGACAGGGGAATAACAATCAGCCCCAGCATTTT. It encodes CASSRQGNNNQPQHF.

This chain joins TRBV21-1 and TRBJ2-7; the table's D call, TRBD1, was not checked against the DNA. TRBV21-1 is reported as a pseudogene. The CDR3 is made up of 16 amino acids. CDR3 in amino acids: CASSKDGTGGSGEQYF. DNA for the CDR3: TGTGCCAGCAGCAAGGACGGGACAGGGGGATCGGGGGAGCAGTACTTC.

This clonotype was recorded once. The rearrangement uses TRBV12-3 or TRBV12-4 and TRBJ1-1; D may be TRBD1 (6 bases). The germline V and J ends were trimmed by 6 bases and 3 bases, with 17 bases remaining between them. This CDR3 region has 15 residues. Here the CDR3 reads CASRPDRGAHTEAFF. CDR3 nucleotide sequence: TGTGCCAGCAGGCCCGACCGGGGGGCGCACACTGAAGCTTTCTTT.

This clonotype was seen repeatedly, ten times or more. The chain carries TRBV28 and TRBJ2-3; maybe TRBD1 (6 bases). The CDR3 loop spans 13 amino acids. Trimming took off 5 bases at V and 4 bases at J, with 10 bases between the two ends. Germline lookup yields CDR1 MDHEN and CDR2 SYDVKM. The CDR3 sequence: CASSLQGPDTQYF. Here the CDR3 DNA reads TGTGCCAGCAGTCTACAGGGACCAGATACGCAGTATTTT.

The chain employs TRBV10-3 and TRBJ2-1, with 11 bases lining up with TRBD1. The CDR3 consists of 18 residues. The germline V gene encodes CDR1 ENHRY and CDR2 SYGVKD. The V and J ends lost 0 bases and 7 bases, in that order; junction bases with no gene match: 11. CDR3 sequence reads: CAISESGQGTGGRNEQFF. CDR3 DNA sequence: TGTGCCATCAGTGAGTCAGGGCAGGGGACAGGGGGACGGAATGAGCAGTTCTTC.

The V gene is TRBV6-1, the J gene TRBJ2-5, with D possibly being TRBD1 or TRBD2 (5 bases each). V was clipped by 8 bases and J by 5 bases, with 21 bases between them. The length of the CDR3 is 15 residues. Germline V gene data show CDR1 as MNHNS and CDR2 as SASEGT. The DNA of the CDR3 is TGTGCCAGCGACTTTTACCGGGACCCTTATGAGACCCAGTACTTC. It specifies CASDFYRDPYETQYF.

At least ten counts were recorded for this clonotype. The V call is TRBV20-1, the J call TRBJ2-5, with TRBD2 matching 9 bases. J lost 2 bases, V lost 6 bases, and 7 bases had no gene match. This CDR3 spans 14 amino acids. The V gene's germline CDR1 is DFQATT and CDR2 SNEGSKA (reference sequence). The CDR3 nucleotides read TGCAGTGCAACCGGGACTAGCACACAAGAGACCCAGTACTTC. Translated: CSATGTSTQETQYF.

This clonotype has just a few counts. This rearrangement joins TRBV20-1 to TRBJ2-7; D uncertain. Germline V CDR1 and CDR2: DFQATT, SNEGSKA (reference sequence). Trimming cost V 2 bases and J 3 bases, with 11 bases left between them. CDR3 size: 13 residues. In nucleotides, the CDR3 is TGCAGTGCTAGACCACCGGGCAGCTACGAGCAGTACTTC. Its translation is CSARPPGSYEQYF.

This clonotype was observed a handful of times. The genes are TRBV4-1 and TRBJ2-7, with D uncertain. Trimming took off 4 bases at V and 1 base at J, with 8 bases between the two ends. The CDR3 extends over 13 amino acids. Germline V gives CDR1 MGHRA, CDR2 YSYEKL. CDR3 in DNA: TGCGCCAGCAGCCCGCCCACTTCCTACGAGCAGTACTTC. Residues: CASSPPTSYEQYF.

The CDR3 DNA sequence: TGTGCCAGCAGCCCAGGACAGGGCGGGTACGAGACCCAGTACTTC. Amino acids: CASSPGQGGYETQYF. This chain connects TRBV12-3 or TRBV12-4 to TRBJ2-7; TRBD1 aligns across 8 bases. TRBJ2-5 explains the end of the DNA better; the J call may be wrong. The CDR3 consists of 15 residues.

Concerning this clonotype: Relative to the germline gene, one junction end is altered; a read error may explain this. The V call is TRBV12-5, the J call TRBJ2-2, with a weak D call TRBD2 (6 bases). Germline-derived CDR1 and CDR2 are LGHNT and FRNRAP. This CDR3 is built from 13 residues. The CDR3 sequence is CASGTDSLGGLFF. In DNA form, the CDR3 reads TGTGCTAGTGGAACCGACTCCCTCGGGGGGCTGTTTTTT.

The chain carries TRBV10-3 and TRBJ2-1; D unresolved. CDR3 length equals 12 residues. The germline gives CDR1 ENHRY, CDR2 SYGVKD. V was pared by 3 bases and J by 8 bases, with 8 bases between. For the CDR3, the DNA is TGTGCCATCAGTGATGGGGTGTATGAGCAGTTCTTC. It yields the protein CAISDGVYEQFF.

The chain joins TRBV29-1 to TRBJ1-1; weak D call: TRBD1 (5 bases). Germline CDR1 and CDR2: SQVTM and ANQGSEA. V dropped 6 bases and J dropped 0 bases, with 11 bases sitting between them. This CDR3 has 13 amino acids. In nucleotides, the CDR3 is TGCAGCGTCCACCCGGACATGAACACTGAAGCTTTCTTT. It encodes CSVHPDMNTEAFF.

The chain has TRBV5-1 and TRBJ2-2; TRBD2 is a possible D gene (5 bases). The germline V gene has CDR1 SGHRS and CDR2 YFSETQ. The V gene lost 2 bases and the J gene lost 8 bases, with 10 bases spanning the gap. This CDR3 spans 13 amino acids. The CDR3 bases are TGCGCCAGCAGCTTTATCCGGGATGGGGAGCTGTTTTTT. Translation gives CASSFIRDGELFF.

This chain connects TRBV20-1 to TRBJ2-5; D call uncertain. The closer fit of TRBJ2-7 to the DNA end suggests the J call may be wrong. Germline lookup yields CDR1 DFQATT and CDR2 SNEGSKA (reference sequence). This CDR3 region has 13 residues. CDR3 sequence (DNA): TGCAGTGCTAGAGATGCTGTGGTAGTCGAGCAGTACTTC. Amino acid sequence: CSARDAVVVEQYF.

In this sample, this clonotype turned up many times. Germline and junction disagree at one end, which may indicate a read error. The gene calls are TRBV7-9 and TRBJ2-1, with D perhaps matching TRBD1 or TRBD2 (6 bases each). CDR1 SEHNR and CDR2 FQNEAQ come from the germline V gene (reference sequence). CDR3 length: 12 residues. For the CDR3, the DNA is TGTGCCAGCAGTTTAGTCGGGGGCGAGCAGTTCTTC. Protein sequence: CASSLVGGEQFF. Supplemented by reference TRBV7-9 and TRBJ2-1, the full variable domain reads DTGVSQNPRHKITKRGQNVTFRCDPISEHNRLYWYRQTLGQGPEFLTYFQNEAQLEKSRLLSDRFSAERPKGSFSTLEIQRTEQGDSAMYLCASSLVGGEQFFGPGTRLTVL.

The J gene is TRBJ1-4, the V gene TRBV2, with TRBD1 as a possible D gene (6 bases). Germline values: CDR1 SNHLY, CDR2 FYNNEI. V lost 8 bases and J lost 8, with 18 bases in between. The CDR3 has 14 amino acids. CDR3 sequence: CASLSTRGGEKLFF. The CDR3 DNA is TGTGCCAGCCTTAGCACCAGGGGCGGGGAAAAACTGTTTTTT.

Turning to this clonotype: Mismatch with germline at one junction end may stem from a read error. The gene calls are TRBV7-7 and TRBJ2-7; D ambiguous. The CDR3 has 13 amino acids. In germline, CDR1 is SSHAT, CDR2 FNYEAQ (reference sequence). The CDR3 coding sequence is TGTGCTAGCAGCCCGGATAGGTCCCACGAGCAGTACTTC. It encodes CASSPDRSHEQYF.

This clonotype has more than one count but fewer than ten. The chain recombines TRBV29-1 with TRBJ1-5, with a weak D call TRBD1 (5 bases). The CDR3 is made up of 13 amino acids. Germline V gene lookup returns CDR1 SQVTM and CDR2 ANQGSEA. V was clipped by 4 bases and J by 4 bases, with 11 bases between them. For the CDR3, the DNA is TGCAGCGTTGCATCGGGGGTTAATCAGCCCCAGCATTTT. It codes for CSVASGVNQPQHF.

This clonotype was counted ten times or more. The CDR3 reads CSARDTSNQPQHF. CDR3 DNA sequence: TGCAGTGCTAGAGATACCAGCAATCAGCCCCAGCATTTT. The chain uses TRBV20-1 and TRBJ1-5, with D unresolved. Germline CDR1 is DFQATT and CDR2 is SNEGSKA (reference sequence). The CDR3 consists of 13 residues. Trimming left V 0 bases short and J 1 base short, with 4 bases between.

This clonotype was counted only a few times. CDR3 sequence: CASSLLGLQETQYF. DNA for the CDR3: TGTGCCAGCAGCTTACTGGGACTCCAAGAGACCCAGTACTTC. This rearrangement joins TRBV7-9 to TRBJ2-5, with D maybe TRBD2 (6 bases). Germline CDR1 is SEHNR and CDR2 is FQNEAQ (reference sequence). The CDR3 has 14 amino acids. The germline V and J ends were trimmed by 2 bases and 1 base, with 8 bases remaining between them.